Here is one T cell receptor (beta chain) with its context. What it binds is not known. Germline-derived CDR1 and CDR2 are SQVTM and ANQGSEA. Trimming cost V 4 bases and J 1 base, with 5 bases left between them. The CDR3 is 11 residues long. TCRdb analysed the RACE reads with MiXCR anew, one entry per CDR3 protein. In the table there are approximately 97,000 distinct CDR3 sequences, approximately 10% of which are singletons. The data originate from a study of human T cells and chemical hapten exposure. Study-wide results and caveats: Donors were affected by alopecia, so their immune reaction might vary from that of healthy individuals.

Described time point: patch test 2, 6 weeks after DPC sensitization. Treatment specified: therapeutic diphenylcyclopropenone sensitization with weekly scalp DPC. The chain carries TRBV29-1 and TRBJ2-7; D is unresolved. The sequencing here drew on whole blood, taken in connection with sensitization to the hapten diphenylcyclopropenone (DPC). The receptor comes from a woman in her 40s with alopecia areata. Some clones in this sample may be carry-over from other donors' samples. The CDR3 DNA reads TGCAGCGTTGGGAGTTCCTACGAGCAGTACTTC. Its translation: CSVGSSYEQYF.